The T cell receptor (beta chain) under discussion was sequenced for a study of CD4 T cell repertoires in COVID-19. Sequencing was done directly on freshly isolated, uncultured memory T cells. V was pared by 5 bases and J by 8 bases, with 7 bases of the junction left unmatched. The CDR3 is 13 residues long. CDR1 and CDR2 from the germline V gene are SSHAT and FNYEAQ (reference sequence). Sequencing used immunoSEQ multiplex PCR; TCRdb keeps in-frame clones, though not all of them. The data show more than 20,000 clones, with 93% seen just once and roughly 0.65% held by the top ten. The material was circulating follicular helper CD4+ T cells (cTfh) from blood, obtained before the COVID-19 pandemic. The sequence was obtained from a human donor who had COVID-19. V gene TRBV7-7 combines with J gene TRBJ2-3; 7 nucleotides agree with TRBD2. The CDR3 DNA reads TGTGCCAGCAGCCAAGGGGAGGGTCGTACGCAGTATTTT. It yields the protein CASSQGEGRTQYF.